This T cell receptor beta chain was sequenced for a study of T cell repertoires in cytomegalovirus infection. TCRdb called the reads again in MiXCR, with one record for every CDR3 protein. The profile covers about 240,000 distinct CDR3 sequences, with roughly an eighth appearing a single time and 1.5% to 2% taken by the ten largest. The table lists this clonotype with a few counts. The J segment lost 5 bases and the V segment lost 6 bases, leaving 15 bases of the junction unmatched. This CDR3 has 17 residues. The receptor was isolated from a human donor in good health (CMV status not recorded). Some clones in this sample may be carry-over from other donors' samples. Sequenced input: PBMCs. The chain combines TRBV12-3 or TRBV12-4 with TRBJ2-4, with 8 bases that match TRBD1. CDR3 protein: CASSPHHGQGRQNIQYF. CDR3 DNA: TGTGCCAGCAGCCCTCACCACGGACAGGGACGCCAAAACATTCAGTACTTC.